The rows below give T cell receptor beta chains drawn from one sample of a study of shared clonotypes between healthy human individuals. This table comes from immunoSEQ multiplex PCR, and its TCRdb copy is limited to in-frame clones, with some not included. The sample shows 1,500,000 or so clones, around 97% of them seen only once. Input material: naive CD4+ T cells sorted from blood. The origin of the receptors is a man aged 30 to 45 in good health. Both conserved end residues are part of each CDR3. D genes are given only for firm matches. The listing skips clone size in some rows; elsewhere it reads once, few, many or a size class.

j_gene	d_gene	v_gene	abundance	len	CDR3nt	CDR3aa
TRBJ2-3	TRBD2	TRBV10-3	-	18	TGTGCCATCAGTGAGTCGATGGGTCTAGCGGGAGTGGTAGATACGCAGTATTTT	CAISESMGLAGVVDTQYF
TRBJ1-1	TRBD1	TRBV6-5	-	14	TGTGCCAGCAGTTACTCGACAGGGACGACTGAAGCTTTCTTT	CASSYSTGTTEAFF
TRBJ2-1	-	TRBV9	-	13	TGTGCCAGCAGCGCCGGGTCCTCGATCGTGCAGTTCTTC	CASSAGSSIVQFF
TRBJ2-2	-	TRBV9	few	12	TGTGCCAGCACCCCGTCCACCGGGGAGCTGTTTTTT	CASTPSTGELFF
TRBJ2-1	-	TRBV5-4	-	13	TGTGCCAGCAGCTCTCCAGAGGACAATGAGCAGTTCTTC	CASSSPEDNEQFF
TRBJ2-7	-	TRBV18	-	15	TGTGCCAGCTCCCAATCGCATAGCGGCTCCTACGAGCAGTACTTC	CASSQSHSGSYEQYF
TRBJ2-1	-	TRBV7-8	once	13	TGTGCCAGCAGCTTAGGGGTGATCAATGAGCAGTTCTTC	CASSLGVINEQFF
TRBJ2-1	TRBD2	TRBV27	-	14	TGTGCCAGCAGCAGGGCGGGAGAGTTAATTGAGCAGTTCTTC	CASSRAGELIEQFF
TRBJ2-5	-	TRBV2	-	15	TGTGCCAGCGGAGGGTATGGTTTAAACCAAGAGACCCAGTACTTC	CASGGYGLNQETQYF
TRBJ2-2	TRBD1	TRBV2	-	15	TGTGCCAGCAGTGAAGTGGGACAGGGGGCCGGGGAGCTGTTTTTT	CASSEVGQGAGELFF